Following are 27 T cell receptor beta chains from one sample sequenced in a study of somatic mutations in cytotoxic T cells in rheumatoid arthritis. Profiling relied on immunoSEQ multiplex PCR, and the TCRdb table lists in-frame clones only, not all of them. Of under 25,000 clones listed, roughly 85% are singletons. Sequencing input: CD8+ T cells sorted from blood. The receptors shown here come from a woman between 40 and 50 years old with rheumatoid arthritis.

The rearrangement links TRBV6-4 to TRBJ1-5, with TRBD1 identical over 10 bases. The germline V gene encodes CDR1 MRHNA and CDR2 SNTAGT. The V and J ends lost 6 bases and 9 bases, in that order; junction bases with no gene match: 8. The CDR3 has 14 amino acids. The CDR3 here is CASRPGTGDRPQHF. The CDR3 DNA is TGTGCCAGCAGGCCAGGGACAGGGGATCGGCCCCAGCATTTT.

The chain employs TRBV5-4 and TRBJ2-3; a weak D match, TRBD2 (7 bases). This CDR3 region has 15 residues. Germline V gives CDR1 SGHNT, CDR2 YYREEE (reference sequence). The V end lost 2 bases, the J end lost 6 bases, and 16 bases lay between the germline ends. The CDR3 is CASSFAGALMDTQYF. In nucleotides, the CDR3 is TGTGCCAGCAGCTTCGCGGGGGCGCTAATGGATACGCAGTATTTT.

The chain recombines TRBV11-2 with TRBJ2-5, with 7 bases lining up with TRBD2. The CDR3 runs 18 residues. V dropped 6 bases and J dropped 1; count of bases not matched to a gene: 17. The V gene's germline CDR1 is SGHAT and CDR2 FQNNGV. CDR3 DNA sequence: TGTGCCAGCAGGCTGGGTCTCTGGCGGGAGCCGGGCCAAGAGACCCAGTACTTC. Encoded protein: CASRLGLWREPGQETQYF.

The rearrangement joins TRBV5-1 to TRBJ1-2; a weak D match, TRBD1 (6 bases). Germline CDR1 SGHRS, CDR2 YFSETQ. V gave up 4 bases and J gave up 4 bases, with 11 bases separating them. The CDR3 has 13 residues. The CDR3 loop is CASSPGDTYGYTF. Written as DNA, the CDR3 is TGCGCCAGCAGCCCAGGGGACACCTATGGCTACACCTTC. The variable domain in full, completed from reference TRBV5-1 and TRBJ1-2, reads KAGVTQTPRYLIKTRGQQVTLSCSPISGHRSVSWYQQTPGQGLQFLFEYFSETQRNKGNFPGRFSGRQFSNSRSEMNVSTLELGDSALYLCASSPGDTYGYTFGSGTRLTVV.

The gene calls are TRBV4-1 and TRBJ1-5, with D unresolved. Germline CDR1 is MGHRA and CDR2 is YSYEKL. Deletions cut 1 base from V and 2 bases from J, with 6 bases between. The CDR3 is 14 amino acids. The CDR3 spells CASSQGLGNQPQHF. The CDR3 nucleotides read TGCGCCAGCAGCCAAGGGCTCGGCAATCAGCCCCAGCATTTT.

On this clone: Mismatch with germline at one junction end may stem from a read error. The chain uses TRBV7-2 and TRBJ2-7; 11 bases agree with TRBD2. Looked up from germline, CDR1 is SGHTA and CDR2 is FQGNSA. This CDR3 is 15 amino acids long. This CDR3 reads CASSLAGGTTYEQYF. For the CDR3, the DNA is TGTGCCAGCAGCCTAGCGGGAGGAACTACCTACGAGCAGTACTTC.

The genes are TRBV6-5 and TRBJ2-7; the match to TRBD2 covers 8 bases. There are 16 residues in the CDR3. The germline V gene encodes CDR1 MNHEY and CDR2 SVGAGI. The ends lost 0 bases at V and 2 bases at J; junction bases unmatched: 6. The CDR3: CASSYSSAGAPYEQYF. As DNA, the CDR3 is TGTGCCAGCAGTTACTCGTCAGCGGGAGCCCCCTACGAGCAGTACTTC.

J is TRBJ1-6 and V is TRBV6-5; a possible D gene is TRBD1 (5 bases). V was pared by 5 bases and J by 5 bases, with 10 bases between. This CDR3 has 14 residues. The germline CDR1 and CDR2 sequences are MNHEY and SVGAGI. CDR3 sequence reads: CASSHDRNNSPLHF. CDR3 nucleotides: TGTGCCAGCAGTCACGACAGAAATAATTCACCCCTCCACTTT.

CDR3 bases: TGCGCCAGCAGCCAAGTGGCAGGGGCCCCCGACGAGCAGTACTTC. It encodes CASSQVAGAPDEQYF. This sequence joins TRBV4-1 and TRBJ2-7; D perhaps matches TRBD1 (6 bases). This CDR3 contains 15 residues. The V gene lost 1 base and the J gene lost 5 bases, with 15 bases spanning the gap. The germline gives CDR1 MGHRA, CDR2 YSYEKL.

This rearrangement joins TRBV5-4 to TRBJ1-2; 8 positions match TRBD1. The germline CDR1 and CDR2 sequences are SGHNT and YYREEE (reference sequence). This CDR3 is built from 17 residues. After removal of 0 bases from V and 7 bases from J, the junction contained 14 bases not matched to a gene. The CDR3 DNA follows: TGTGCCAGCAGCTTGGGCGTGGACCGCAGGGGGCTTGCTGGCTACACCTTC. This translates into CASSLGVDRRGLAGYTF.

This clone was counted a few times. V and J are TRBV11-2 and TRBJ2-2, with TRBD1 matching over 7 bases. Germline V gene data show CDR1 as SGHAT and CDR2 as FQNNGV. The CDR3 extends over 17 amino acids. V gave up 1 base and J gave up 0 bases; unmatched junction bases: 5. Here the CDR3 reads CASSLVPGQPNTGELFF. The CDR3 DNA reads as TGTGCCAGCAGCTTAGTACCGGGACAGCCGAACACCGGGGAGCTGTTTTTT.

The gene calls are TRBV5-4 and TRBJ2-3; TRBD2 matches 8 bases. In germline, CDR1 is SGHNT, CDR2 YYREEE (reference sequence). The CDR3 consists of 15 residues. With 4 bases clipped from V and 1 base from J, the junction kept 5 bases outside the gene matches. The CDR3 is CASSDSSGRTDTQYF. Here the CDR3 DNA reads TGTGCCAGCAGCGATTCTAGCGGGCGCACAGATACGCAGTATTTT.

This chain links TRBV2 with TRBJ1-6; 9 nucleotides align to TRBD1. The CDR3 runs 15 residues. Per the germline V gene, CDR1 is SNHLY and CDR2 is FYNNEI. V was clipped by 6 bases and J by 10 bases; unmatched bases: 10. The CDR3 DNA follows: TGTGCCAGCAGATTACAGGGGGCGCAGGGATCACCCCTCCACTTT. This translates into CASRLQGAQGSPLHF. The complete variable domain, with remaining parts taken from reference TRBV2 and TRBJ1-6, reads EPEVTQTPSHQVTQMGQEVILRCVPISNHLYFYWYRQILGQKVEFLVSFYNNEISEKSEIFDDQFSVERPDGSNFTLKIRSTKLEDSAMYFCASRLQGAQGSPLHFGNGTRLTVT.

This chain joins TRBV2 and TRBJ1-5; maybe TRBD1 (6 bases). The CDR3 runs 15 residues. From germline, CDR1 is SNHLY and CDR2 FYNNEI. With 6 bases removed from V and 2 bases from J, the gap between germline ends came to 14 bases. In nucleotides, the CDR3 is TGTGCCAGCAGGAGGGAGGGGGAGGGCAATCAGCCCCAGCATTTT. Its translation: CASRREGEGNQPQHF.

The rearrangement joins TRBV21-1 to TRBJ1-5; no check of the table's D call, TRBD1, against the DNA was made. TRBV21-1 constitutes a pseudogene. The length of the CDR3 is 16 residues. The CDR3 region has the DNA TGTGCCAGCAGCAAAGATACAGGGGGTGCCAATCAGCCCCAGCATTTT. It is translated as CASSKDTGGANQPQHF.

J is TRBJ2-7 and V is TRBV5-6, with D possibly being TRBD2 (7 bases). V was clipped by 5 bases and J by 2 bases, with 17 bases between them. The CDR3 is made up of 15 amino acids. Germline V gene lookup returns CDR1 SGHDT and CDR2 YYEEEE. Written as DNA, the CDR3 is TGTGCCAGCAGGGGAGGGGGACTAACGACCTACGAGCAGTACTTC. This encodes CASRGGGLTTYEQYF.

The gene calls are TRBV7-9 and TRBJ1-2, with TRBD1 identical over 8 bases. CDR1 and CDR2 (germline): SEHNR, FQNEAQ (reference sequence). V was clipped by 6 bases and J by 3 bases; unmatched bases: 3. This CDR3 spans 13 amino acids. The CDR3 nucleotides are TGTGCCAGCAGGGTACAGGGGGACTATGGCTACACCTTC. Residues: CASRVQGDYGYTF.

In nucleotides, the CDR3 is TGTGCCACCAGCAATGGGCCGAACACCGGGGAGCTGTTTTTT. Amino acids: CATSNGPNTGELFF. J is TRBJ2-2 and V is TRBV15; D uncertain. Germline CDR1 reads LNHNV; CDR2 reads YYDKDF (reference sequence). The CDR3 covers 14 residues. V gave up 4 bases and J gave up 0 bases, with 6 bases separating them. The full variable domain, its missing parts supplied by reference TRBV15 and TRBJ2-2, is DAMVIQNPRYQVTQFGKPVTLSCSQTLNHNVMYWYQQKSSQAPKLLFHYYDKDFNNEADTPDNFQSRRPNTSFCFLDIRSPGLGDTAMYLCATSNGPNTGELFFGEGSRLTVL.

This clone was seen once. The CDR3 region is CASSYDRAFYEQYF. CDR3 bases: TGCGCCAGCAGCTATGACAGGGCCTTCTACGAGCAGTACTTC. The chain recombines TRBV5-1 with TRBJ2-7, with 7 positions matching TRBD1. The CDR3 runs 14 residues. CDR1 is SGHRS and CDR2 is YFSETQ in the germline V gene. V trimming: 3 bases; J trimming: 3 bases; junction bases outside the gene matches: 6.

The chain joins TRBV29-1 to TRBJ2-7, with TRBD2 matching 7 bases. Germline-derived CDR1 and CDR2 are SQVTM and ANQGSEA. Trimming cost V 5 bases and J 4 bases; bases outside gene matches: 26. The length of the CDR3 is 19 residues. The CDR3 loop is CSVLRHYDRGRVFRYEQYF. CDR3 nucleotide sequence: TGCAGCGTTTTACGTCACTACGATCGGGGGAGGGTATTTAGGTACGAGCAGTACTTC.

The CDR3 region has the DNA TGCGCCAGCAGCTGGGTACCGGGGACGAACACCGGGGAGCTGTTTTTT. This gives the protein CASSWVPGTNTGELFF. The V and J genes are TRBV5-1 and TRBJ2-2; possibly TRBD2 for D (5 bases). In germline, CDR1 is SGHRS, CDR2 YFSETQ. The CDR3 loop spans 16 amino acids. V lost 3 bases and J 0 bases, leaving 12 bases between the germline ends.

V is TRBV2 and J is TRBJ1-4; D possibly corresponds to TRBD1 (6 bases). The CDR3 is 13 amino acids. V was clipped by 7 bases and J by 4 bases, with 10 bases between them. Per germline, CDR1 SNHLY and CDR2 FYNNEI. CDR3 bases: TGTGCCAGCATAGCAGGGGTTAATGAAAAACTGTTTTTT. Protein product: CASIAGVNEKLFF.

The CDR3 reads CASSYLQGAEAFF. The DNA for the CDR3 is TGTGCCAGCAGTTACCTACAGGGGGCTGAAGCTTTCTTT. The gene calls are TRBV27 and TRBJ1-1, with 8 nucleotides matching TRBD1. The CDR3 is 13 residues long. Per germline, CDR1 MNHEY and CDR2 SMNVEV (reference sequence). J gave up 6 bases and V 4 bases, and 4 bases lay outside the gene matches.

The count of this clone is one. The CDR3 DNA reads as TGTGCCAGCAGCCTGGGTGGGGCAGGGTCATGGAGCGAGCAGTACTTC. Protein sequence: CASSLGGAGSWSEQYF. The chain is built from TRBV9 and TRBJ2-7; perhaps TRBD1 as D (5 bases). CDR3 length equals 16 residues. Germline CDR1 and CDR2: SGDLS and YYNGEE. The ends were cut back, 4 bases at V and 6 bases at J, with 23 bases in the middle.

The V call is TRBV10-3, the J call TRBJ2-1, with D possibly TRBD1 on 5 matching bases. The V end lost 8 bases, the J end lost 9 bases, and 17 bases lay between the germline ends. This CDR3 spans 13 amino acids. The V gene's germline CDR1 is ENHRY and CDR2 SYGVKD. CDR3 amino acids: CAIQEDTDSEQFF. The CDR3, as DNA: TGTGCCATCCAAGAGGACACCGACAGTGAGCAGTTCTTC.

This chain connects TRBV9 to TRBJ2-2; possible D gene TRBD2, 5 bases. There are 16 residues in the CDR3. Trimming cost V 0 bases and J 5 bases, with 14 bases left between them. Germline V gene lookup returns CDR1 SGDLS and CDR2 YYNGEE. The CDR3 loop is CASSVGVPGYTGELFF. In DNA form, the CDR3 reads TGTGCCAGCAGCGTAGGGGTCCCGGGGTATACCGGGGAGCTGTTTTTT.

The chain links TRBV18 to TRBJ2-7, with D perhaps TRBD2 (5 bases). The CDR3 sequence is 15 residues long. V lost 3 bases and J lost 3, with 15 bases in between. The germline V gene has CDR1 KGHSH and CDR2 LQKENI. The DNA for the CDR3 is TGTGCCAGCTCACCTCTCGGGGAAATCGTCTACGAGCAGTACTTC. Residues: CASSPLGEIVYEQYF. The full variable domain, with the rest looked up from reference TRBV18 and TRBJ2-7, is NAGVMQNPRHLVRRRGQEARLRCSPMKGHSHVYWYRQLPEEGLKFMVYLQKENIIDESGMPKERFSAEFPKEGPSILRIQQVVRGDSAAYFCASSPLGEIVYEQYFGPGTRLTVT.